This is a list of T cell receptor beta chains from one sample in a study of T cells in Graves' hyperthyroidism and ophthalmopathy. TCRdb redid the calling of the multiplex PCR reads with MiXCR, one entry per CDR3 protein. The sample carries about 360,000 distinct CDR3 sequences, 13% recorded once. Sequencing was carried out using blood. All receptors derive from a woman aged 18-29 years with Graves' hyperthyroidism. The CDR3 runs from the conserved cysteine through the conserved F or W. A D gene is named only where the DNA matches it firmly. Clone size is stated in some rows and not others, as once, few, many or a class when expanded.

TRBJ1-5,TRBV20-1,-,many,TGCAGTGCTAGAGGTCCCTCCTCCCGAGCAAATAGCAATCAGCCCCAGCATTTT,CSARGPSSRANSNQPQHF
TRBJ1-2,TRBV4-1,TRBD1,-,TGCGCCAGCAGCCTAACCAACCCGGGACAGGGCAACTATGGCTACACCTTC,CASSLTNPGQGNYGYTF
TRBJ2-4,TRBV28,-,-,TGTGCCAGCAGCCCCGGGACAGCCAAAAACATTCAGTACTTC,CASSPGTAKNIQYF
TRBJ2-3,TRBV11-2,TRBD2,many,TGTGCCAGCAGTCCTGGACTAGCGGGAGGGTCAGATACGCAGTATTTT,CASSPGLAGGSDTQYF
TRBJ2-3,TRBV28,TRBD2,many,TGTGCCAGCAGTCCCATGGCGGGAGGGGCAGATACGCAGTATTTT,CASSPMAGGADTQYF
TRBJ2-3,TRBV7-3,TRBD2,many,TGTGCCAGCAGCCCACGGGGTAGCGGGGGGGCTTATACGCAGTATTTT,CASSPRGSGGAYTQYF
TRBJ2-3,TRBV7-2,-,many,TGTGCCAGCACCGTAGCTAATCAGGCAGATACGCAGTATTTT,CASTVANQADTQYF
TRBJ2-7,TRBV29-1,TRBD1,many,TGCAGCGTCGCCGGGACAGGGAGGTCCCACGAGCAGTACTTC,CSVAGTGRSHEQYF
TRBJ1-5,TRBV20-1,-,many,TGCAGTGCTAGCCCGGGGAATAGCAATCAGCCCCAGCATTTT,CSASPGNSNQPQHF
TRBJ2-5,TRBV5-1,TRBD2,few,TGCGCCAGCAGCTCCCCCCAGGGACTACAAGAGACCCAGTACTTC,CASSSPQGLQETQYF
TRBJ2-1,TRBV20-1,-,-,TGCAGTGCTAGAGATCTGGAAGGGGTGAGCTCCTACAATGGGCAGTTCTTC,CSARDLEGVSSYNGQFF
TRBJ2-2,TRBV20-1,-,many,TGCAGTGCTAGTGAGCTCCCGATACCCACCGGGGAGCTGTTTTTT,CSASELPIPTGELFF
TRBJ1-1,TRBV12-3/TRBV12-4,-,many,TGTGCCAGCAGTTTGGTGGGAGCTGAAGCTTTCTTT,CASSLVGAEAFF
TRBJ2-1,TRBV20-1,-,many,TGCAGTGCTAGAGACCGGACACACTACAATGAGCAGTTCTTC,CSARDRTHYNEQFF
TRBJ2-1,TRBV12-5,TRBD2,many,TGTGCTAGTGGTTTGAGGCTAGCGGGGCGCCAGACCCCAAATGAGCAGTTCTTC,CASGLRLAGRQTPNEQFF
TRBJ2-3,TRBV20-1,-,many,TGCAGTGCTAGTGGGGGGTACCTCACAGATACGCAGTATTTT,CSASGGYLTDTQYF
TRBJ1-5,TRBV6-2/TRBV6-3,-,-,TGTGCCAGCAGTCAAACACGTTATAGCAATCAGCCCCAGCATTTT,CASSQTRYSNQPQHF
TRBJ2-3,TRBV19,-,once,TGTGCCAGTAACCACCAGCGGGTCGGTGAGACAGATACGCAGTATTTT,CASNHQRVGETDTQYF
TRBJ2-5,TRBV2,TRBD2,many,TGTGCCAGCAGTGAAGCGTGGACTAGCCAAGAGACCCAGTACTTC,CASSEAWTSQETQYF
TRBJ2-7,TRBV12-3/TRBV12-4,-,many,TGTGCCAGCAGTTTAAGGCGCTCCTACGAGCAGTACTTC,CASSLRRSYEQYF